The 28 T cell receptor beta chains below come from one sample, sequenced in a study of cytomegalovirus exposure and HLA in healthy donors. With 60 Vbeta and 13 Jbeta primers, the PCR was carried out. The method was immunoSEQ multiplex PCR; TCRdb's version includes in-frame clones alone and lacks a portion of them. This table has roughly 170,000 clones, roughly 80% appearing once. Input material: PBMCs. All receptors derive from a young man in good health and CMV-seronegative.

V gene TRBV11-3 combines with J gene TRBJ2-7; 9 nucleotides agree with TRBD1. The ends lost 6 bases at V and 2 bases at J; junction bases unmatched: 8. The CDR3 contains 15 residues. CDR1 is SGHNT, CDR2 YENEEA, per germline. This chain's CDR3 is CASSFTGTGPYEQYF. In DNA, the CDR3 is TGTGCCAGCAGTTTCACCGGGACAGGGCCCTACGAGCAGTACTTC.

The CDR3 DNA follows: TGTGCCAGCTCACCCTCTCTAGCGGGTATACTTAGCTCCTACAATGAGCAGTTCTTC. This codes for CASSPSLAGILSSYNEQFF. The J gene is TRBJ2-1, the V gene TRBV18; the match to TRBD2 covers 8 bases. The CDR3 spans 19 residues. Germline V lookup: CDR1 KGHSH, CDR2 LQKENI. The ends lost 3 bases at V and 0 bases at J; junction bases unmatched: 13.

The CDR3 DNA reads as TGTGCCAGCAGTATAGCCACAGATACGCAGTATTTT. Amino acid sequence: CASSIATDTQYF. This rearrangement joins TRBV28 to TRBJ2-3, with D uncertain. The CDR3 spans 12 residues. Germline CDR1 is MDHEN and CDR2 is SYDVKM. V was clipped by 5 bases and J by 2 bases, with 5 bases between them. The whole variable domain, remainder taken from reference TRBV28 and TRBJ2-3, is DVKVTQSSRYLVKRTGEKVFLECVQDMDHENMFWYRQDPGLGLRLIYFSYDVKMKEKGDIPEGYSVSREKKERFSLILESASTNQTSMYLCASSIATDTQYFGPGTRLTVL.

The chain carries TRBV11-3 and TRBJ2-7; D remains unclear. This CDR3 has 13 residues. Trimming removed 6 bases at V and 3 bases at J, with 12 bases between. Germline lookup yields CDR1 SGHNT and CDR2 YENEEA. CDR3 nucleotide sequence: TGTGCCAGCAGAAGTTCTATTTTCTACGAGCAGTACTTC. It codes for CASRSSIFYEQYF.

The rearrangement links TRBV27 to TRBJ2-7; 13 bases are a match to TRBD2. V trimming: 4 bases; J trimming: 9 bases; junction bases outside the gene matches: 15. Germline CDR1 MNHEY, CDR2 SMNVEV (reference sequence). The CDR3 spans 17 residues. The DNA of the CDR3 is TGTGCCAGCAGTTCTATCACCCAAACTAGCGGGAGGGCGTTGCAGTACTTC. Translated, it gives CASSSITQTSGRALQYF.

The chain links TRBV4-1 to TRBJ1-6, with D perhaps TRBD1 (6 bases). CDR3 length: 17 residues. CDR1 is MGHRA and CDR2 is YSYEKL in the germline V gene. The V end lost 2 bases, the J end lost 4 bases, and 15 bases lay between the germline ends. The CDR3 sequence: CASSQLGQRIYNSPLHF. CDR3 bases: TGCGCCAGCAGCCAACTCGGACAGCGGATATATAATTCACCCCTCCACTTT.

The gene calls are TRBV6-1 and TRBJ2-2; TRBD2 matches at 7 bases. The V gene's germline CDR1 is MNHNS and CDR2 SASEGT. The CDR3 contains 17 residues. J gave up 7 bases and V 2 bases, and 13 bases lay outside the gene matches. The DNA of the CDR3 is TGTGCCAGCAGTGAATACGGCCTAGCGGCAGGTGGCGGGGAGCTGTTTTTT. Its translation: CASSEYGLAAGGGELFF.

The chain's CDR3 is CARQWTGLLSSYNEQFF. CDR3 nucleotide sequence: TGTGCCAGACAGTGGACAGGACTGTTGAGCTCCTACAATGAGCAGTTCTTC. This rearrangement joins TRBV19 to TRBJ2-1, with 7 bases that match TRBD1. The ends lost 9 bases at V and 0 bases at J; junction bases unmatched: 14. CDR1 is LNHDA and CDR2 is SQIVND in the germline V gene (reference sequence). CDR3 length: 17 amino acids.

The V gene is TRBV28, the J gene TRBJ1-1, with 7 bases aligning to TRBD1. Germline V gene sequence: CDR1 MDHEN, CDR2 SYDVKM. V shed 5 bases, J shed 4 bases, and the junction held 10 bases outside the gene matches. The CDR3 extends over 15 amino acids. CDR3 in DNA: TGTGCCAGCAGTCCCGAGGGGGCCCGGGGCACTGAAGCTTTCTTT. This gives the protein CASSPEGARGTEAFF.

The rearrangement joins TRBV12-5 to TRBJ1-1; maybe TRBD1 (6 bases). The length of the CDR3 is 14 residues. Germline V gene sequence: CDR1 LGHNT, CDR2 FRNRAP. The V end was cut by 10 bases, the J end by 0 bases, with 15 bases between. DNA for the CDR3: TGTGCTACCAAACAGGGCGGTGTGAACACTGAAGCTTTCTTT. Translating gives CATKQGGVNTEAFF.

This chain links TRBV6-6 with TRBJ2-7; possibly TRBD1 for D (6 bases). The CDR3 spans 16 residues. Looked up from germline, CDR1 is MNHNY and CDR2 is SVGAGI (reference sequence). V lost 5 bases and J lost 0, with 17 bases in between. CDR3 sequence (DNA): TGTGCCAGCAGTCAACAAACAGGGTCTTACTCCTACGAGCAGTACTTC. Its translation: CASSQQTGSYSYEQYF.

The CDR3 spells CASSLQTGEREQYF. CDR3 in DNA: TGTGCCAGCAGCCTTCAGACAGGGGAGCGCGAGCAGTACTTC. The V gene is TRBV11-3, the J gene TRBJ2-5; 8 nucleotides align to TRBD1. The J call may be incorrect, as the DNA end agrees better with TRBJ2-7. In germline, CDR1 is SGHNT, CDR2 YENEEA. The CDR3 loop spans 14 amino acids.

The V and J genes are TRBV5-6 and TRBJ1-4; no clear D gene. This CDR3 is built from 15 residues. Germline V gene data show CDR1 as SGHDT and CDR2 as YYEEEE. Trimming took off 3 bases at V and 3 bases at J, with 12 bases between the two ends. CDR3 amino acids: CASSSGWSANEKLFF. The DNA for the CDR3 is TGTGCCAGCAGCTCCGGGTGGTCTGCTAATGAAAAACTGTTTTTT.

V gene TRBV6-5 combines with J gene TRBJ1-1; D remains unclear. Germline V gene lookup returns CDR1 MNHEY and CDR2 SVGAGI. This CDR3 spans 13 amino acids. V lost 7 bases and J lost 5, with 14 bases in between. In nucleotides, the CDR3 is TGTGCCAGCACCCAACGGGGAGGGACTGAAGCTTTCTTT. Encoded protein: CASTQRGGTEAFF.

The chain couples TRBV12-5 to TRBJ1-2; D is unresolved. The germline V and J ends were trimmed by 2 bases and 4 bases, with 5 bases remaining between them. Germline V gene lookup returns CDR1 LGHNT and CDR2 FRNRAP. The CDR3 has 12 residues. CDR3 coding DNA: TGTGCTAGTGGTTTGCCTATCTATGGCTACACCTTC. It translates to CASGLPIYGYTF.

This chain connects TRBV5-1 to TRBJ2-7, with TRBD2 as a possible D gene (7 bases). The CDR3 loop spans 14 amino acids. CDR1 is SGHRS and CDR2 is YFSETQ in the germline V gene. V shed 6 bases and J shed 7 bases, with 20 bases lying between them. CDR3 bases: TGCGCCAGCACGGTCGGGGGGCGGTCTGAGGAGCAGTACTTC. Translated: CASTVGGRSEEQYF.

This clone turned up a few times. The rearrangement uses TRBV29-1 and TRBJ2-1, with D maybe TRBD1 (6 bases). This CDR3 is built from 15 residues. V lost 8 bases and J lost 5, with 22 bases in between. Germline V gene data show CDR1 as SQVTM and CDR2 as ANQGSEA. CDR3 DNA: TGCAGCATCTCTTCCCGGGACACCATGAACAATGAGCAGTTCTTC. It specifies CSISSRDTMNNEQFF.

The chain is built from TRBV7-2 and TRBJ2-5; 8 nucleotides align to TRBD2. Unmatched junction bases numbered 9, after V lost 5 bases and J lost 4 bases. In germline, CDR1 is SGHTA, CDR2 FQGNSA. This CDR3 has 15 amino acids. As DNA, the CDR3 is TGTGCCAGCAGCGCTCTGAGTCTAGCGGGAGAGACCCAGTACTTC. Encoded protein: CASSALSLAGETQYF.

The V and J genes are TRBV4-2 and TRBJ2-2; 10 nucleotides agree with TRBD2. This CDR3 spans 17 amino acids. The germline gives CDR1 LGHNA, CDR2 YNFKEQ. V gave up 0 bases and J gave up 7 bases; unmatched junction bases: 8. CDR3 in amino acids: CASSQDRAGGPGGELFF. The CDR3 DNA reads TGTGCCAGCAGCCAAGATCGAGCGGGGGGGCCGGGCGGGGAGCTGTTTTTT.

The chain couples TRBV7-9 to TRBJ1-1, with D perhaps TRBD1 (6 bases). The CDR3 loop spans 14 amino acids. The germline V and J ends were trimmed by 5 bases and 1 base, with 11 bases remaining between them. The germline CDR1 and CDR2 sequences are SEHNR and FQNEAQ (reference sequence). CDR3 bases: TGTGCCAGCAGCGTAGACAGGCAGAACACTGAAGCTTTCTTT. This codes for CASSVDRQNTEAFF.

The V gene is TRBV6-5, the J gene TRBJ2-2, with a tentative D call TRBD2 (5 bases). The germline V and J ends were trimmed by 0 bases and 7 bases, with 9 bases remaining between them. This CDR3 has 14 residues. From germline, CDR1 is MNHEY and CDR2 SVGAGI. The CDR3 bases are TGTGCCAGCAGTTACTCGGAAGGGAGCGGGGAGCTGTTTTTT. This sequence encodes CASSYSEGSGELFF.

Worth noting for this clone: The germline gene is not matched at one end of the junction; a read error may be the cause. This chain joins TRBV9 and TRBJ1-1; D gene ambiguous. Germline V gene sequence: CDR1 SGDLS, CDR2 YYNGEE. The CDR3 runs 15 residues. The CDR3 region has the DNA TGTGCCGGCAGCGTAGGAGGTTCCTTGGACACTGAAGCTTTCTTT. Its protein product is CAGSVGGSLDTEAFF. Filled out from reference TRBV9 and TRBJ1-1, the complete variable domain reads DSGVTQTPKHLITATGQRVTLRCSPRSGDLSVYWYQQSLDQGLQFLIQYYNGEERAKGNILERFSAQQFPDLHSELNLSSLELGDSALYFCAGSVGGSLDTEAFFGQGTRLTVV.

This rearrangement joins TRBV5-1 to TRBJ2-5; 9 nucleotides match TRBD1. Per the germline V gene, CDR1 is SGHRS and CDR2 is YFSETQ. J was trimmed by 5 bases and V by 1 base; bases with no gene match: 6. The CDR3 length is 15 residues. DNA of the CDR3: TGCGCCAGCAGCTTGTACAGGGGGCGCGGGGAGACCCAGTACTTC. Its protein is CASSLYRGRGETQYF.

This sequence joins TRBV29-1 and TRBJ2-3; D is uncertain. With 2 bases removed from V and 1 base from J, the gap between germline ends came to 7 bases. Looked up from germline, CDR1 is SQVTM and CDR2 is ANQGSEA. The CDR3 consists of 13 residues. CDR3 nucleotide sequence: TGCAGCGTTGAACAAGCTGGCACAGATACGCAGTATTTT. This sequence encodes CSVEQAGTDTQYF.

The chain uses TRBV10-3 and TRBJ2-7, with D perhaps TRBD1 (6 bases). This CDR3 has 15 amino acids. The V end was cut by 4 bases, the J end by 3 bases, with 16 bases between. Germline values: CDR1 ENHRY, CDR2 SYGVKD. The CDR3, as DNA: TGTGCCATCAGTGCTCTTTCCGGGACACTCTACGAGCAGTACTTC. Encoded protein: CAISALSGTLYEQYF.

The V and J genes are TRBV28 and TRBJ1-2; 7 bases align to TRBD1. The CDR3 is made up of 14 amino acids. In germline, CDR1 is MDHEN, CDR2 SYDVKM. Trimming cost V 5 bases and J 2 bases; bases outside gene matches: 5. CDR3 sequence: CASSLPGQNYGYTF. CDR3 nucleotides: TGTGCCAGCAGTCTACCGGGACAGAACTATGGCTACACCTTC.

The chain couples TRBV11-2 to TRBJ1-1; weak D call: TRBD1 (6 bases). This CDR3 has 16 residues. V lost 4 bases to trimming and J lost 1 base, with 16 bases between them. CDR1 is SGHAT, CDR2 FQNNGV, per germline. CDR3 in amino acids: CASSSGTWGENTEAFF. CDR3 coding DNA: TGTGCCAGCAGCTCGGGGACATGGGGTGAGAACACTGAAGCTTTCTTT.

This sequence joins TRBV2 and TRBJ1-4; 8 nucleotides align to TRBD1. Losses at the gene ends were 2 bases for V and 4 bases for J; bases not matched to a gene: 3. The CDR3 has 15 residues. The V gene's germline CDR1 is SNHLY and CDR2 FYNNEI. The CDR3 is CASSEQGAHNEKLFF. In nucleotides, the CDR3 is TGTGCCAGCAGTGAACAGGGGGCGCATAATGAAAAACTGTTTTTT. Together with reference TRBV2 and TRBJ1-4, the CDR3 gives the full variable domain: EPEVTQTPSHQVTQMGQEVILRCVPISNHLYFYWYRQILGQKVEFLVSFYNNEISEKSEIFDDQFSVERPDGSNFTLKIRSTKLEDSAMYFCASSEQGAHNEKLFFGSGTQLSVL.